This T cell receptor (beta chain) was found in a study of blood T cells in healthy people across ages. The germline V gene has CDR1 SGHTA and CDR2 FQGNSA. The CDR3 runs 17 residues. V was clipped by 5 bases and J by 0 bases, with 14 bases between them. For the second PCR, which ran for roughly 6 to 11 cycles, a sample-barcoded 5' primer and a J-beta primer mix were used. TCRdb redid the calling of the 5' RACE reads with MiXCR, one entry per CDR3 protein. This table holds about a million distinct CDR3 sequences, roughly 50% found once. Material for sequencing was blood. This rearrangement joins TRBV7-2 to TRBJ2-6, with D possibly TRBD1 on 6 matching bases. The clonotype originates from a woman aged 60-75 years in good health. The CDR3 is CASSDSGVRSGANVLTF. The CDR3 DNA reads as TGTGCCAGCAGCGACTCAGGGGTCCGCTCTGGGGCCAACGTCCTGACTTTC. The variable domain in full, with the rest retrieved from reference TRBV7-2 and TRBJ2-6, is GAGVSQSPSNKVTEKGKDVELRCDPISGHTALYWYRQSLGQGLEFLIYFQGNSAPDKSGLPSDRFSAERTGGSVSTLTIQRTQQEDSAVYLCASSDSGVRSGANVLTFGAGSRLTVL.